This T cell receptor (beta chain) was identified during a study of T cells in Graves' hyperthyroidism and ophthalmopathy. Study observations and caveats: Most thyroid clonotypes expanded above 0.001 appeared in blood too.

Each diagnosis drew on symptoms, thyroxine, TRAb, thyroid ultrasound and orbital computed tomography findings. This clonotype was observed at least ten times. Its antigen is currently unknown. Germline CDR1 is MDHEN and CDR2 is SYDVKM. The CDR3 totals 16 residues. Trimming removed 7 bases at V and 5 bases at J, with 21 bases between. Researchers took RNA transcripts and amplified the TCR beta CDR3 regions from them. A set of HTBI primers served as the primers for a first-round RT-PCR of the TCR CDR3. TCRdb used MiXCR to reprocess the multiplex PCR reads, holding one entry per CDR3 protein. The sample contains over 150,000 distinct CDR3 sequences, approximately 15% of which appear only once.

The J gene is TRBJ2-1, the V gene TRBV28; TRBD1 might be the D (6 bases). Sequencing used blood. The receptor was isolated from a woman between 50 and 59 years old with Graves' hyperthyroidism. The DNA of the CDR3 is TGTGCCAGCACCCCCGGTTGGGGGCGAATGAACAATGAGCAGTTCTTC. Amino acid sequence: CASTPGWGRMNNEQFF.